This TCR beta chain was sequenced during a study of T cells in Graves' hyperthyroidism and ophthalmopathy (dated by TCRdb to the late 2010s). Notes on the research overall: Peripheral blood samples were taken at initial diagnosis, before any treatment was given. Following sampling, methimazole starting at 30 mg daily was given to hyperthyroidism patients, and high-dose intravenous methylprednisolone was given to ophthalmopathy patients. Prospective prediction of ophthalmopathy was tested in an independent validation cohort consisting of 18 hyperthyroidism patients and around 16 patients who later progressed to ophthalmopathy. In six Graves' hyperthyroidism patients, the study also compared T-cell repertoires from thyroid tissue with T-cell repertoires from blood. The paper describes TCR Vbeta CDR3 sequencing of 120 to 150 peripheral blood samples, made up of fewer than 50 ophthalmopathy patients, some 80 hyperthyroidism patients and roughly 17 progressor patients. A discovery cohort of approximately 100 patients, approximately 45 with Graves' ophthalmopathy and fewer than 65 with stable Graves' hyperthyroidism, was used to find distinguishing TCR V-J signatures. The roughly 94 discovery patients were randomly divided into training and test sets at a 7:3 ratio. Results and caveats for the whole study, not just this receptor: Ophthalmopathy was separated from stable hyperthyroidism by a 13 V-J signature model, with about 86% sensitivity and about 81% specificity obtained in cross-validation and 80%/75% obtained in testing. Sample size was not statistically predetermined, and investigators were not blinded to group allocation. In validation, progression to ophthalmopathy was predicted by the model with 70.59% sensitivity and 72% to 85% specificity, a median of roughly 6 months before onset. Most expanded thyroid clonotypes (frequency above 0.001) were also detected in blood, a finding suggesting that blood repertoires may reflect thyroid immune responses.

The CDR3 contains 14 residues, cysteine and phenylalanine counted. Of the read, only the CDR3 DNA is kept; its 42 bases are in frame from base 1. The germline V gene specifies SNHLY as CDR1 and FYNNEI as CDR2. Relative to germline, V is missing 3 bases and J is missing 6 bases, with 2 bases of the junction outside any gene match. The TCR beta CDR3 regions were amplified from the RNA transcripts. For the first round of RT-PCR on the TCR CDR3, the HTBI primer set was used together with the Qiagen OneStep RT-PCR kit. Libraries were constructed in a second round of multiplex PCR, after which size selection and purification were performed. Paired-end sequencing of the libraries was performed with 100 bp reads on an Illumina HiSeq2000. Turning to the authors' computational methods: SOAPnuke was used to process the raw data, with reads discarded if the reads contained adapters or uncalled bases, had a mean Phred below 15, or lacked an exact constant-primer or identifier match. COPE v1.2.5 was used to merge the high-quality paired reads, and each unique nucleotide sequence was defined as a clonotype. MiTCR v1.1 was used to align clonotypes to the IMGT TRBV, TRBD and TRBJ reference segments. Only V-J combinations with frequency above 0.0001, covering 98% to 99.2% of repertoires, were analysed. A TCS score was defined as the ratio of F50 (clonal expansion) to E x V (chaos), with BLOSUM62-based TCRdist applied between CDR3 peptides within each V-J. Welch's t-statistics and random forest reduced some 510 V-J features to roughly 13, which were used in a naive Bayes classifier (R e1071). TCRdb reanalyzed the raw reads on its own, using fastp at Q25 for trimming and MiXCR for clone calling, and kept in-frame beta chains. Every entry covers one CDR3 protein and lists the most common genes and DNA from its rows. In this record, the V and J calls reflect TCRdb's handling and not the investigators' own analysis. This sample comprises some 700,000 distinct CDR3 sequences, 17% of them detected only once. The ten largest clones capture around 15% of the sample.

Graves' hyperthyroidism was defined as stable when no progression to ophthalmopathy occurred over 18 months of follow-up. The hyperthyroidism patients were between 18 and 65 years old and newly diagnosed, with a disease duration of less than 2 months. Exclusion was applied to patients with uncontrolled infections, other autoimmune diseases, pregnancy or lactation. Clinical symptoms, serum thyroxine and TRAb, thyroid ultrasound, and orbital computed tomography formed the basis for the diagnoses. PBMCs were separated from 10 ml of fresh peripheral blood using Ficoll-Paque density gradient centrifugation. Trizol reagent was used to extract total RNA, and RNA quality was then checked on an Agilent 2100 Bioanalyzer. This clonotype was seen at least ten times. No antigen is known for it. Per-base quality was not reported, and no clone a single base away is much larger than it.

This TCR derives from a man aged 45-65 years with Graves' hyperthyroidism. The sequence is built from TRBV2 and TRBJ1-5; 10 bases in between match TRBD1. Sequencing was done on a sample of blood. The DNA reads as follows: TGTGCCAGCAGTGATCGGACAGGGGGTCAGCCCCAGCATTTT. Its protein is CASSDRTGGQPQHF.